This T cell receptor beta chain appears in the sequencing data of a study of technical replicates of blood from a handful of donors. Using immunoSEQ multiplex PCR, the repertoire was profiled, and TCRdb retains in-frame clones only, with some absent. This table has about 88,000 clones, 94% appearing once. Sequencing was carried out using T cells isolated from PBMCs. This TCR derives from a human donor in good health.

In nucleotides, the CDR3 is TGTGCCAGCTCACCACCAGGGCTAGCGGGGGGCACGAACACCGGGGAGCTGTTTTTT. Its protein product is CASSPPGLAGGTNTGELFF. V is TRBV18 and J is TRBJ2-2; 11 positions agree with TRBD2. With 0 bases clipped from V and 0 bases from J, the junction kept 6 bases outside the gene matches. The germline CDR1 and CDR2 sequences are KGHSH and LQKENI. The CDR3 spans 19 residues.